The clone carrying this T cell receptor (beta chain) has a handful of counts. Its antigen is still unknown. The same CDR3 can be traced to other DNA sequences in this sample. These data come from a study of cytomegalovirus exposure and HLA in healthy donors. Points from the study as a whole: Roughly even sequencing depth across donors was the assumption behind the presence/absence analyses. It was reported in a later analysis that an Asian-associated ancestry cluster showed fewer N-insertions than the roughly 670-donor mean. A few chains tied to CMV proved CMV antigen-specific in vitro.

Trimming shortened V by 11 bases and J by 1 base, and 18 bases separated the two germline ends. The germline CDR1 and CDR2 sequences are SGHVS and FQNEAQ. CDR3 length: 14 amino acids. PCR primers comprised 60 Vbeta and 13 Jbeta primers. Sequencing used immunoSEQ multiplex PCR; TCRdb keeps in-frame clones, though not all of them. Of some 200,000 clones listed, about 10% are singletons. The source of this sequence is a woman aged 25 to 45 in good health and CMV-seropositive. The chain uses TRBV7-8 and TRBJ2-7; no reliable D call. The sample was PBMCs. The CDR3 spells CAGFLAPSSYEQYF. The CDR3 nucleotides read TGTGCCGGGTTTTTAGCTCCATCGTCCTACGAGCAGTACTTC. Looking up the rest from reference TRBV7-8 and TRBJ2-7 gives the full variable domain: GAGVSQSPRYKVAKRGQDVALRCDPISGHVSLFWYQQALGQGPEFLTYFQNEAQLDKSGLPSDRFFAERPEGSVSTLKIQRTQQEDSAVYLCAGFLAPSSYEQYFGPGTRLTVT.